This TCR beta chain comes out of a study of T cells in Graves' hyperthyroidism and ophthalmopathy. Whole-study findings and limits: Ophthalmopathy and stable hyperthyroidism were separated by a 13 V-J model. Also found in blood were most expanded thyroid clonotypes above 0.001.

RNA transcripts provided the source from which TCR beta CDR3 regions were amplified. HTBI primers were the set used in a first-round RT-PCR of the TCR CDR3. Each CDR3 protein is one row after TCRdb ran MiXCR on the multiplex PCR reads. The table has roughly 180,000 distinct CDR3 sequences, 9.4% seen once. V lost 2 bases and J 0 bases, leaving 5 bases between the germline ends. Per the germline V gene, CDR1 is MDHEN and CDR2 is SYDVKM. The CDR3 covers 14 residues. This clonotype has a count of ten or more. Its antigen is currently unknown. Patients aged 18 to 65 had newly diagnosed hyperthyroidism lasting under 2 months. Clinicians diagnosed patients from clinical symptoms, serum thyroxine and TRAb, thyroid ultrasound and orbital computed tomography.

The V and J genes are TRBV28 and TRBJ1-3; D is undetermined. The sample taken for sequencing was blood. This receptor was identified in a woman younger than 35 with Graves' hyperthyroidism that later progressed to Graves' ophthalmopathy. In DNA, the CDR3 is TGTGCCAGCAGTTTACCCGACTCTGGAAACACCATATATTTT. This encodes CASSLPDSGNTIYF. Full variable domain (missing parts from reference TRBV28 and TRBJ1-3): DVKVTQSSRYLVKRTGEKVFLECVQDMDHENMFWYRQDPGLGLRLIYFSYDVKMKEKGDIPEGYSVSREKKERFSLILESASTNQTSMYLCASSLPDSGNTIYFGEGSWLTVV.